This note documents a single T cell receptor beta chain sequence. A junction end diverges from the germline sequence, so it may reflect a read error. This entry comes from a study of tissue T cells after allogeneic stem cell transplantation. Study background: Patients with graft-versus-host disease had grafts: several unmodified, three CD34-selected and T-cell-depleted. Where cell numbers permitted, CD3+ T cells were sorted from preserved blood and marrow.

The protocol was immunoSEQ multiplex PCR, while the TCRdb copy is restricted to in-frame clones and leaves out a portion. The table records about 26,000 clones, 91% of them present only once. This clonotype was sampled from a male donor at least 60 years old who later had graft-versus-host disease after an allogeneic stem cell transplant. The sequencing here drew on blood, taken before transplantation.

CDR3 in amino acids: CASSERGQDHSF. CDR3 nucleotide sequence: TGTGCCAGCAGTGAAAGGGGACAGGACCATAGTTTC. This sequence joins TRBV2 and TRBJ2-7, with 8 bases fitting TRBD1. The V gene's germline CDR1 is SNHLY and CDR2 FYNNEI. The CDR3 has 12 amino acids.